Shown below are 6 T cell receptor beta chains from a single sample sequenced in a study of early stage breast cancer tumors. Using immunoSEQ multiplex PCR, the repertoire was profiled, and TCRdb retains in-frame clones only, with some absent. The sample shows some 28,000 clones, 80% of them seen only once. Sequenced: blood. The receptors stem from a person aged 55 to 69 with breast cancer.

The chain employs TRBV28 and TRBJ2-7; TRBD1 matches 7 bases. CDR3 size: 14 residues. The germline CDR1 and CDR2 sequences are MDHEN and SYDVKM. V lost 10 bases and J lost 2; bases outside the gene matches: 11. CDR3 in amino acids: CATGDRLSPYEQYF. The DNA for the CDR3 is TGTGCCACCGGGGACAGATTAAGCCCCTACGAGCAGTACTTC.

The rearrangement links TRBV6-5 to TRBJ2-1; TRBD2 agrees at 12 bases. This CDR3 spans 15 amino acids. V was clipped by 6 bases and J by 7 bases; unmatched bases: 7. CDR1 and CDR2 (germline): MNHEY, SVGAGI. CDR3 sequence: CASSRLAGGRNEQFF. The CDR3 DNA reads TGTGCCAGCAGCCGTCTAGCGGGAGGGCGGAATGAGCAGTTCTTC.

CDR3 DNA: TGTGCCTGGACCAGCGATTGGACAGGCTACTACGAAGAGCAGTACTTC. It specifies CAWTSDWTGYYEEQYF. The chain is built from TRBV30 and TRBJ2-7; 7 bases align to TRBD1. The CDR3 is made up of 16 amino acids. The V and J ends lost 4 bases and 7 bases, in that order; junction bases with no gene match: 19. Germline V lookup: CDR1 GTSNPN, CDR2 SVGIG (reference sequence).

This chain connects TRBV10-3 to TRBJ2-3; 14 bases fit TRBD2. The germline V gene has CDR1 ENHRY and CDR2 SYGVKD. V lost 9 bases and J lost 2; bases outside the gene matches: 10. The CDR3 totals 17 residues. CDR3 DNA: TGTGCCATTACCAGGGGACTAGCGGGAGCCCCCACAGATACGCAGTATTTT. Translated: CAITRGLAGAPTDTQYF.

This chain links TRBV7-9 with TRBJ1-1; 8 nucleotides match TRBD1. The CDR3 sequence is 14 residues long. With 5 bases clipped from V and 4 bases from J, the junction kept 6 bases outside the gene matches. Germline assignment: CDR1 SEHNR and CDR2 FQNEAQ (reference sequence). CDR3 loop: CASSPQDRVTEAFF. In nucleotides, the CDR3 is TGTGCCAGCAGCCCTCAGGACAGGGTCACTGAAGCTTTCTTT.

The rearrangement joins TRBV18 to TRBJ1-2; D unclear. CDR3 length equals 17 residues. The ends were cut back, 3 bases at V and 4 bases at J, with 21 bases in the middle. Per germline, CDR1 KGHSH and CDR2 LQKENI. The CDR3 region is CASSPFRGSGDTYGYTF. The CDR3 DNA follows: TGTGCCAGCTCACCCTTCAGAGGGTCGGGCGACACCTATGGCTACACCTTC. Filled out from reference TRBV18 and TRBJ1-2, the complete variable domain reads NAGVMQNPRHLVRRRGQEARLRCSPMKGHSHVYWYRQLPEEGLKFMVYLQKENIIDESGMPKERFSAEFPKEGPSILRIQQVVRGDSAAYFCASSPFRGSGDTYGYTFGSGTRLTVV.